These T cell receptor beta chains were read from a single sample in a study of OX40 agonist ivuxolimab in advanced cancers. Clones were read by immunoSEQ multiplex PCR, and TCRdb kept only the in-frame ones, dropping some. The top ten clones hold 32% of a sample with around 26,000 clones, 80% to 85% of them seen once. Sample: CD4+ or CD8+ T cells sorted from blood, taken in a trial of the OX40 agonist ivuxolimab. Receptor source: an adult with an advanced solid tumor such as melanoma, head and neck, liver or kidney cancer. The CDR3 runs from the conserved cysteine through the conserved F or W. The D gene is left open where the match is weak.

v_call: TRBV7-8
d_call: TRBD2
cdr3_aa: CASIGTSGGIRSYNEQFF

v_call: TRBV6-6
d_call: NA
cdr3_aa: CASSYGVYEQYF

v_call: TRBV6-5
d_call: NA
cdr3_aa: CASSYGAPSSYNEQFF

v_call: TRBV6-5
d_call: TRBD1
cdr3_aa: CASSYGQGADGYTF

v_call: TRBV9
d_call: NA
cdr3_aa: CASSVGGRVNTEAFF

v_call: TRBV5-1
d_call: TRBD1
cdr3_aa: CTSSLDRVMPEAFF

v_call: TRBV6-5
d_call: NA
cdr3_aa: CASSYSGVNEAFF

v_call: TRBV18
d_call: TRBD2
cdr3_aa: CASSPEKLAGGRDNEQFF

v_call: TRBV15
d_call: NA
cdr3_aa: CATSKFGTSEQYF

v_call: TRBV14
d_call: NA
cdr3_aa: CASRLNTGELFF